These 31 T cell receptor beta chains share one sample of origin, sequenced in a study of blood T cell repertoires in COVID-19. Clones were read by immunoSEQ multiplex PCR, and TCRdb kept only the in-frame ones, dropping some. The sample yields around 310,000 clones, nearly 90% seen once. The sequenced sample consisted of peripheral blood. These receptors came from a woman aged 35 to 49 with COVID-19, enrolled during active disease.

V is TRBV2 and J is TRBJ2-7; the match to TRBD1 covers 8 bases. Per germline, CDR1 SNHLY and CDR2 FYNNEI. J was trimmed by 3 bases and V by 6 bases; bases with no gene match: 10. The CDR3 runs 15 residues. The CDR3 nucleotides are TGTGCCAGCAGCGAGGGACAGGCTCTCTACTACGAGCAGTACTTC. Amino acids: CASSEGQALYYEQYF.

The J gene is TRBJ2-3, the V gene TRBV2, with 9 bases identical to TRBD2. CDR1 is SNHLY and CDR2 is FYNNEI in the germline V gene. With 7 bases clipped from V and 14 bases from J, the junction kept 16 bases outside the gene matches. This CDR3 region has 14 residues. The CDR3 reads CASKGVWREGQVYF. The CDR3 bases are TGTGCCAGCAAGGGGGTATGGCGGGAGGGCCAAGTGTATTTT.

The V call is TRBV6-6, the J call TRBJ1-1; possible D gene TRBD1, 5 bases. CDR3 length equals 14 residues. Germline V lookup: CDR1 MNHNY, CDR2 SVGAGI (reference sequence). The V gene lost 2 bases and the J gene lost 7 bases, with 14 bases spanning the gap. CDR3 bases: TGTGCCAGCAGTTACCCTAACAGGAATTATGAAGCTTTCTTT. Residues: CASSYPNRNYEAFF.

The chain couples TRBV12-3 or TRBV12-4 to TRBJ2-5; TRBD2 might be the D (6 bases). The CDR3 covers 12 residues. V was shortened by 6 bases and J by 5 bases, with 10 bases between the two germline ends. Here the CDR3 reads CASRPSGETQYF. CDR3 coding DNA: TGTGCCAGCAGACCCAGCGGGGAGACCCAGTACTTC.

This clone was seen once. This chain uses TRBV19 with TRBJ1-6; D unresolved. Germline assignment: CDR1 LNHDA and CDR2 SQIVND (reference sequence). V lost 6 bases and J 7 bases, leaving 16 bases between the germline ends. The CDR3 has 15 residues. The CDR3 is CASSSGRIKNSPLHF. CDR3 sequence (DNA): TGTGCCAGTAGCTCCGGCAGGATAAAGAATTCACCCCTCCACTTT.

V is TRBV20-1 and J is TRBJ2-4; D is uncertain. Germline CDR1 and CDR2: DFQATT and SNEGSKA (reference sequence). Trimming stripped 3 bases from V and 7 bases from J, with 7 bases between. CDR3 length: 11 residues. Here the CDR3 reads CSASTGNIQYF. In DNA, the CDR3 is TGCAGTGCTAGCACCGGGAACATTCAGTACTTC.

The rearrangement uses TRBV19 and TRBJ2-7; D perhaps matches TRBD1 (7 bases). CDR3 length equals 14 residues. Germline lookup yields CDR1 LNHDA and CDR2 SQIVND (reference sequence). Trimming left V 6 bases short and J 5 bases short, with 17 bases between. The CDR3 DNA follows: TGTGCCAGTAGGCGACAGGGAGGTGGGCACGAGCAGTACTTC. Amino acids: CASRRQGGGHEQYF.

The chain joins TRBV27 to TRBJ1-6, with 12 bases lining up with TRBD1. The germline V gene encodes CDR1 MNHEY and CDR2 SMNVEV (reference sequence). The CDR3 totals 20 residues. V trimming: 6 bases; J trimming: 0 bases; junction bases outside the gene matches: 12. CDR3 DNA: TGTGCCAGCAGCTCCCCCCGGGACAGGGGGCCGAGCTCCTATAATTCACCCCTCCACTTT. It is translated as CASSSPRDRGPSSYNSPLHF.

The chain combines TRBV5-6 with TRBJ1-6; 9 nucleotides agree with TRBD1. After removal of 0 bases from V and 9 bases from J, the junction contained 4 bases not matched to a gene. This CDR3 is 15 amino acids long. Germline V lookup: CDR1 SGHDT, CDR2 YYEEEE. The CDR3 here is CASSLAQGAVSPLHF. CDR3 bases: TGTGCCAGCAGCTTGGCACAGGGGGCGGTTTCACCCCTCCACTTT.

The chain carries TRBV28 and TRBJ1-2, with a weak D call TRBD1 (6 bases). Germline lookup yields CDR1 MDHEN and CDR2 SYDVKM. This CDR3 is 12 amino acids long. V was clipped by 8 bases and J by 4 bases, with 11 bases between them. The CDR3: CASEQGSYGYTF. The CDR3 nucleotides read TGTGCCAGCGAACAGGGAAGCTATGGCTACACCTTC.

This rearrangement joins TRBV27 to TRBJ1-2, with 8 bases that match TRBD1. Germline CDR1 is MNHEY and CDR2 is SMNVEV (reference sequence). The CDR3 contains 16 residues. V lost 2 bases to trimming and J lost 5 bases; unmatched junction nucleotides: 10. CDR3 sequence reads: CASSLRPGTGYYGYTF. CDR3 sequence (DNA): TGTGCCAGCAGTTTACGGCCGGGGACAGGTTATTATGGCTACACCTTC.

The chain carries TRBV28 and TRBJ1-4, with D tentatively TRBD1 (5 bases). The V and J ends lost 6 bases and 2 bases respectively, with 10 bases between them. From germline, CDR1 is MDHEN and CDR2 SYDVKM. The CDR3 extends over 14 amino acids. CDR3 nucleotides: TGTGCCAGCAGGCCAGGGTGGACTAATGAAAAACTGTTTTTT. Encoded protein: CASRPGWTNEKLFF.

The CDR3 spells CASSSNIEKLFF. In DNA, the CDR3 is TGTGCCAGCAGTTCTAATATTGAAAAACTGTTTTTT. The V call is TRBV28, the J call TRBJ1-4, with no clear D. Germline V gene sequence: CDR1 MDHEN, CDR2 SYDVKM. V lost 4 bases to trimming and J lost 7 bases, with 7 bases between them. CDR3 length equals 12 residues. Complete variable domain (other parts from reference TRBV28 and TRBJ1-4): DVKVTQSSRYLVKRTGEKVFLECVQDMDHENMFWYRQDPGLGLRLIYFSYDVKMKEKGDIPEGYSVSREKKERFSLILESASTNQTSMYLCASSSNIEKLFFGSGTQLSVL.

This clone was picked up a small number of times. This sequence joins TRBV19 and TRBJ1-1; no clear D. This CDR3 region has 16 residues. Germline CDR1 LNHDA, CDR2 SQIVND (reference sequence). V was cut by 0 bases and J by 3 bases, with 14 bases left in between. CDR3 nucleotides: TGTGCCAGTAGTATAGATGGGCGGAGGTCTGACACTGAAGCTTTCTTT. It specifies CASSIDGRRSDTEAFF.

The rearrangement joins TRBV19 to TRBJ2-5; 12 bases line up with TRBD2. CDR3 length equals 14 residues. Germline loops: CDR1 LNHDA, CDR2 SQIVND (reference sequence). V gave up 4 bases and J gave up 5 bases; unmatched junction bases: 2. CDR3 region: CASSTTSGGETQYF. The CDR3 nucleotides are TGTGCCAGTAGTACGACTAGCGGGGGTGAGACCCAGTACTTC. Full variable domain (outside the CDR3, taken from reference TRBV19 and TRBJ2-5): DGGITQSPKYLFRKEGQNVTLSCEQNLNHDAMYWYRQDPGQGLRLIYYSQIVNDFQKGDIAEGYSVSREKKESFPLTVTSAQKNPTAFYLCASSTTSGGETQYFGPGTRLLVL.

The gene calls are TRBV7-3 and TRBJ2-7, with D maybe TRBD1 (6 bases). This CDR3 spans 15 amino acids. V lost 2 bases, J lost 6 bases, and 17 bases lay in between. From germline, CDR1 is SGHTA and CDR2 FQGTGA. CDR3 region: CASSLGQGTRSEQYF. The CDR3 nucleotides are TGTGCCAGCAGCTTAGGCCAGGGGACGAGGAGCGAGCAGTACTTC. Full variable domain (remainder filled in from reference TRBV7-3 and TRBJ2-7): GAGVSQTPSNKVTEKGKYVELRCDPISGHTALYWYRQSLGQGPEFLIYFQGTGAADDSGLPNDRFFAVRPEGSVSTLKIQRTERGDSAVYLCASSLGQGTRSEQYFGPGTRLTVT.

V gene TRBV7-2 combines with J gene TRBJ2-1, with 7 bases identical to TRBD1. CDR3 length: 16 amino acids. The V and J ends lost 5 bases and 3 bases, in that order; junction bases with no gene match: 10. The germline CDR1 and CDR2 sequences are SGHTA and FQGNSA. The chain's CDR3 is CASSGRTGRHYNEQFF. The CDR3 nucleotides read TGTGCCAGCAGCGGACGGACAGGCCGTCACTACAATGAGCAGTTCTTC.

The chain carries TRBV7-2 and TRBJ2-7; 8 bases agree with TRBD1. J was trimmed by 6 bases and V by 0 bases; bases with no gene match: 4. This CDR3 has 14 residues. From germline, CDR1 is SGHTA and CDR2 FQGNSA. CDR3 DNA: TGTGCCAGCAGCTTAGCGCAGGGGGCGGGCGAGCAGTACTTC. Residues: CASSLAQGAGEQYF.

J is TRBJ1-2 and V is TRBV7-9; the D gene is possibly TRBD1 (6 bases). The CDR3 sequence is 13 residues long. V shed 5 bases and J shed 3 bases, with 10 bases lying between them. Germline CDR1 SEHNR, CDR2 FQNEAQ (reference sequence). CDR3 nucleotide sequence: TGTGCCAGCAGCGAGGGGGTCTACTATGGCTACACCTTC. As protein: CASSEGVYYGYTF.

This clone is a singleton in its sample. CDR3 nucleotide sequence: TGTGCCATCAGACCACTAAGACAGGGGGCGAAGAACACTGAAGCTTTCTTT. It is translated as CAIRPLRQGAKNTEAFF. V is TRBV10-3 and J is TRBJ1-1; 10 bases are a match to TRBD1. V lost 6 bases, J lost 1 base, and 11 bases stayed unmatched. Germline V lookup: CDR1 ENHRY, CDR2 SYGVKD. This CDR3 region has 17 residues.

As for this clone: The same CDR3 also results from other DNA sequences found in this sample. The rearrangement links TRBV19 to TRBJ1-1; no definite D call. Per the germline V gene, CDR1 is LNHDA and CDR2 is SQIVND (reference sequence). The CDR3 consists of 15 residues. V gave up 10 bases and J gave up 8 bases, with 26 bases separating them. CDR3 amino acids: CATASGTAGRTEAFF. The DNA for the CDR3 is TGTGCCACCGCCTCCGGAACGGCGGGGAGGACCGAAGCTTTCTTT.

The rearrangement joins TRBV18 to TRBJ2-5, with TRBD2 identical over 14 bases. Germline values: CDR1 KGHSH, CDR2 LQKENI. The CDR3 sequence is 16 residues long. The J segment lost 4 bases and the V segment lost 4 bases, leaving 5 bases of the junction unmatched. The CDR3 DNA is TGTGCCAGCTCACGATACGGACTAGCGGGGGGAGAGACCCAGTACTTC. This sequence encodes CASSRYGLAGGETQYF. The full variable domain, with the rest looked up from reference TRBV18 and TRBJ2-5, is NAGVMQNPRHLVRRRGQEARLRCSPMKGHSHVYWYRQLPEEGLKFMVYLQKENIIDESGMPKERFSAEFPKEGPSILRIQQVVRGDSAAYFCASSRYGLAGGETQYFGPGTRLLVL.

J is TRBJ2-3 and V is TRBV9; the D is unclear. This CDR3 spans 15 amino acids. Germline V gives CDR1 SGDLS, CDR2 YYNGEE. Between the trimmed V and J ends, which lost 3 bases and 0 bases, there was a span of 11 bases. In nucleotides, the CDR3 is TGTGCCAGCAGCGCCCAGGTTTCTAGCACAGATACGCAGTATTTT. Residues: CASSAQVSSTDTQYF.

V usage is TRBV28 and J usage is TRBJ1-2; TRBD1 matches at 10 bases. With V trimmed by 8 bases and J by 7 bases, 10 bases remained unmatched. The CDR3 runs 14 residues. Germline V lookup: CDR1 MDHEN, CDR2 SYDVKM. CDR3 bases: TGTGCCAGCCTGACCGGGACAGGGGTTGGTGGCTACACCTTC. This sequence encodes CASLTGTGVGGYTF.

J is TRBJ2-1 and V is TRBV30; TRBD2 is a possible D gene (6 bases). Between the trimmed V and J ends, which lost 1 base and 4 bases, there was a span of 8 bases. The CDR3 is made up of 13 amino acids. Germline CDR1 and CDR2: GTSNPN and SVGIG (reference sequence). CDR3 sequence (DNA): TGTGCCTGGAGTGGCGGGATTTACAATGAGCAGTTCTTC. Its protein product is CAWSGGIYNEQFF.

The rearrangement links TRBV28 to TRBJ1-5; D not certain. V was pared by 5 bases and J by 4 bases, with 15 bases between. Germline V gives CDR1 MDHEN, CDR2 SYDVKM. The CDR3 spans 15 residues. The CDR3 spells CASSPFFPLNQPQHF. For the CDR3, the DNA is TGTGCCAGCAGTCCGTTTTTCCCCTTAAATCAGCCCCAGCATTTT.

This clone was seen just once. This chain links TRBV19 with TRBJ1-4, with D perhaps matching TRBD1 (5 bases). The germline gives CDR1 LNHDA, CDR2 SQIVND (reference sequence). The CDR3 spans 13 residues. V lost 7 bases to trimming and J lost 10 bases, with 16 bases between them. CDR3 nucleotide sequence: TGTGCCAGTAATCTTGCCCGGGGGGTAAAACTGTTTTTT. This gives the protein CASNLARGVKLFF. The whole variable domain, filled in from reference TRBV19 and TRBJ1-4, reads DGGITQSPKYLFRKEGQNVTLSCEQNLNHDAMYWYRQDPGQGLRLIYYSQIVNDFQKGDIAEGYSVSREKKESFPLTVTSAQKNPTAFYLCASNLARGVKLFFGSGTQLSVL.

The CDR3, as DNA: TGTGCCAGCAGTACTGGGACAGGGAAAACTGAAGCTTTCTTT. This sequence encodes CASSTGTGKTEAFF. The chain links TRBV6-6 to TRBJ1-1; 9 nucleotides agree with TRBD1. Germline loops: CDR1 MNHNY, CDR2 SVGAGI (reference sequence). V lost 5 bases, J lost 5 bases, and 6 bases stayed unmatched. This CDR3 comprises 14 residues.

This clone was recorded only once. This chain links TRBV27 with TRBJ2-1, with 9 bases that match TRBD2. CDR3 length: 16 amino acids. CDR1 is MNHEY, CDR2 SMNVEV, per germline (reference sequence). The junction had 14 bases not matched to a gene; V was cut back by 7 bases and J by 7 bases. The CDR3 is CASTPARAGGSNEQFF. As DNA, the CDR3 is TGTGCCAGCACCCCTGCCCGGGCGGGGGGGTCAAATGAGCAGTTCTTC.

CDR3 bases: TGTGCCTGGAGTGTACTGACAGGGGGTCGTTACAATGAGCAGTTCTTC. Protein product: CAWSVLTGGRYNEQFF. This chain links TRBV30 with TRBJ2-1; TRBD1 aligns across 9 bases. Germline values: CDR1 GTSNPN, CDR2 SVGIG (reference sequence). Germline trimming cut 0 bases from V and 4 bases from J; bases unmatched to any gene: 7. The CDR3 has 16 residues.

This clone was counted once. This sequence joins TRBV6-2 or TRBV6-3 and TRBJ1-1, with 9 nucleotides matching TRBD1. V lost 2 bases, J lost 6 bases, and 10 bases stayed unmatched. CDR3 length: 16 amino acids. CDR1 MNHEY and CDR2 SVGEGT come from the germline V gene. The DNA for the CDR3 is TGTGCCAGCAGTTACCCCGGGACAGGGTTCTTCGCTGAAGCTTTCTTT. Its translation is CASSYPGTGFFAEAFF.